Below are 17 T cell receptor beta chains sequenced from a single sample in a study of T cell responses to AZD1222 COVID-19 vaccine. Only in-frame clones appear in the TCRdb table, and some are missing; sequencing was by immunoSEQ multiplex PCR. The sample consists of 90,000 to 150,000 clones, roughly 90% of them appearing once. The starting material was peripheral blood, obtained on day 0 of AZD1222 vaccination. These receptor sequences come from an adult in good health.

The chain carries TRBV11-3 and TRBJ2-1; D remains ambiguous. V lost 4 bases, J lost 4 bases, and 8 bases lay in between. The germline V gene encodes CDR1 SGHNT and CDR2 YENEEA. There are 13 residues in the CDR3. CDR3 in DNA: TGTGCCAGCAGCTACGGACGTTACAATGAGCAGTTCTTC. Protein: CASSYGRYNEQFF. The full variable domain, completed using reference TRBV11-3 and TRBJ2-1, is EAGVVQSPRYKIIEKKQPVAFWCNPISGHNTLYWYLQNLGQGPELLIRYENEEAVDDSQLPKDRFSAERLKGVDSTLKIQPAELGDSAVYLCASSYGRYNEQFFGPGTRLTVL.

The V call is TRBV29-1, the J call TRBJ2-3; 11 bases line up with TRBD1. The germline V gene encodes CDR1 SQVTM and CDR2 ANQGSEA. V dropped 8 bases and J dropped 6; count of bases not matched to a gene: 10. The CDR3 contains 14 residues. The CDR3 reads CSTFGQGAPDTQYF. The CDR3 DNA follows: TGCAGCACCTTTGGACAGGGGGCACCGGATACGCAGTATTTT.

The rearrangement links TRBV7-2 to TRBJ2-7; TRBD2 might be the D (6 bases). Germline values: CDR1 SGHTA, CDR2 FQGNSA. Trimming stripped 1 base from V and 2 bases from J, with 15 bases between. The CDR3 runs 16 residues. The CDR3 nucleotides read TGTGCCAGCAGCTTAGAGACTAGTATAGCACCCTACGAGCAGTACTTC. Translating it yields CASSLETSIAPYEQYF.

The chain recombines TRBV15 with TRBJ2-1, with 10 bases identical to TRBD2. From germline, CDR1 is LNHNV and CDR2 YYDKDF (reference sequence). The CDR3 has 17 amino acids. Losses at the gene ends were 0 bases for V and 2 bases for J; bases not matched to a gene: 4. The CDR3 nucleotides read TGTGCCACCAGCAGAGAGCTAGCGGGAGTGGCCTACAATGAGCAGTTCTTC. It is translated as CATSRELAGVAYNEQFF.

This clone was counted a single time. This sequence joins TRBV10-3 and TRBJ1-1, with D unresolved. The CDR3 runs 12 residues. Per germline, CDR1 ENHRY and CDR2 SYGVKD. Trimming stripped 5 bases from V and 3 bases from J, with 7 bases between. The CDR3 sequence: CAISSVHTEAFF. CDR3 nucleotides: TGTGCCATCAGTTCGGTGCACACTGAAGCTTTCTTT.

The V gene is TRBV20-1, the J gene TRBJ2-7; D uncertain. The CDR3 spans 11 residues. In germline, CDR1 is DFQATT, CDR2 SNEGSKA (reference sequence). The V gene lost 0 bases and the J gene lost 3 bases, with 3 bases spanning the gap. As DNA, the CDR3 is TGCAGTGCTAGAGACTACTACGAGCAGTACTTC. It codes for CSARDYYEQYF.

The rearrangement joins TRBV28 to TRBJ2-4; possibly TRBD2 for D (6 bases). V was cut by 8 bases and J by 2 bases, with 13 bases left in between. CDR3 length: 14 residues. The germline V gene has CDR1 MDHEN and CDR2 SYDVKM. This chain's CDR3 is CASQMGGSKNIQYF. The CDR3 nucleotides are TGTGCCAGCCAAATGGGGGGATCCAAAAACATTCAGTACTTC.

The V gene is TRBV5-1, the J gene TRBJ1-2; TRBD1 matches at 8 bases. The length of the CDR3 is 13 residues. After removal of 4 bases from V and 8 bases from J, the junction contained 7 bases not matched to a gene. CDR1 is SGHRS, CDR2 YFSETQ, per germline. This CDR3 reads CASSPDRESGYTF. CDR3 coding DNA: TGCGCCAGCAGCCCGGACAGGGAGAGCGGCTACACCTTC.

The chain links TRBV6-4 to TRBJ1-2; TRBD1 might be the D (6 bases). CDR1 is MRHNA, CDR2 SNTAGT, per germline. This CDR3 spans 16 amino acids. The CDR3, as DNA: TGTGCTATACGTCCCCGGGGGCCGTTTTCCGTCTATGGCTACACCTTC. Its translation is CAIRPRGPFSVYGYTF.

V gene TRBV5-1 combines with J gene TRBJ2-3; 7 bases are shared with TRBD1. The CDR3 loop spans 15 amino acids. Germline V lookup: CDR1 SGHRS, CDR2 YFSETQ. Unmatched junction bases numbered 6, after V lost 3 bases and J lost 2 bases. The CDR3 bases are TGCGCCAGCAGCTCCGGGACAGACCCCACAGATACGCAGTATTTT. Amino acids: CASSSGTDPTDTQYF. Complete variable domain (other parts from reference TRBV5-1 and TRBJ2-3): KAGVTQTPRYLIKTRGQQVTLSCSPISGHRSVSWYQQTPGQGLQFLFEYFSETQRNKGNFPGRFSGRQFSNSRSEMNVSTLELGDSALYLCASSSGTDPTDTQYFGPGTRLTVL.

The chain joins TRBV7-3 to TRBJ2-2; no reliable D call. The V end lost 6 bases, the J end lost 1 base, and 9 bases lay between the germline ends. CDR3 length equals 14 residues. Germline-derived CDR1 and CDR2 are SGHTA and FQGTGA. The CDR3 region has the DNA TGTGCCAGCAGTGCAGGCGAGAACACCGGGGAGCTGTTTTTT. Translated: CASSAGENTGELFF.

Here the CDR3 reads CASRTGGYGYTF. The CDR3 bases are TGTGCCAGCAGGACTGGCGGCTATGGCTACACCTTC. The J gene is TRBJ1-2, the V gene TRBV6-5; D is ambiguous. The germline CDR1 and CDR2 sequences are MNHEY and SVGAGI. This CDR3 comprises 12 residues. Trimming stripped 6 bases from V and 4 bases from J, with 9 bases between.

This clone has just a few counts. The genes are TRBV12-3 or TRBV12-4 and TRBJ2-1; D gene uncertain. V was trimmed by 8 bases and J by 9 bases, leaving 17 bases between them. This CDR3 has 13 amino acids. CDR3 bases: TGTGCCAGCGTCTCCCGGTCGGGTGCTGAGCAGTTCTTC. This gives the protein CASVSRSGAEQFF.

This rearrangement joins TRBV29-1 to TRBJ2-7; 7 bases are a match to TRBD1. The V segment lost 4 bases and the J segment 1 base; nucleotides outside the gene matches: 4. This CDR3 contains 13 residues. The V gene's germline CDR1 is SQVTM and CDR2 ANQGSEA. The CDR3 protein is CSVVRDRSYEQYF. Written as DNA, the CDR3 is TGCAGCGTTGTCAGGGACAGATCCTACGAGCAGTACTTC.

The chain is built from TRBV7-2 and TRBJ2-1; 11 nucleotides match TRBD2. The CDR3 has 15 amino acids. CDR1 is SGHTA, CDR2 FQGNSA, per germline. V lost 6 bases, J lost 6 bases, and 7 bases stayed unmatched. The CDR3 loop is CASSFLAGGLNEQFF. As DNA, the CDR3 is TGTGCCAGCAGTTTCCTAGCGGGAGGCCTCAATGAGCAGTTCTTC. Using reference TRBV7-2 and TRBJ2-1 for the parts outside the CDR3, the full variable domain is GAGVSQSPSNKVTEKGKDVELRCDPISGHTALYWYRQSLGQGLEFLIYFQGNSAPDKSGLPSDRFSAERTGGSVSTLTIQRTQQEDSAVYLCASSFLAGGLNEQFFGPGTRLTVL.

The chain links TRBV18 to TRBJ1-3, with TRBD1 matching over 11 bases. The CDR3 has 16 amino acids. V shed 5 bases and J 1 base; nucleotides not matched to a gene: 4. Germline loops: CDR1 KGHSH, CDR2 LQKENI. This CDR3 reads CASSSGTGGSGNTIYF. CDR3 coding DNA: TGTGCCAGCTCATCCGGGACAGGGGGTTCTGGAAACACCATATATTTT.

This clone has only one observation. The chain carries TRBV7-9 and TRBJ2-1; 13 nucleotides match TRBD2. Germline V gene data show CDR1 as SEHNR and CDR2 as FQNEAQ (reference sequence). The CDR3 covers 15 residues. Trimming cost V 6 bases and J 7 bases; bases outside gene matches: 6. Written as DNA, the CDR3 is TGTGCCAGCAGACTAGCGGGAGGGCCGGGGAATGAGCAGTTCTTC. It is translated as CASRLAGGPGNEQFF. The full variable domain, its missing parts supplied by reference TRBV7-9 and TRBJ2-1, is DTGVSQNPRHKITKRGQNVTFRCDPISEHNRLYWYRQTLGQGPEFLTYFQNEAQLEKSRLLSDRFSAERPKGSFSTLEIQRTEQGDSAMYLCASRLAGGPGNEQFFGPGTRLTVL.